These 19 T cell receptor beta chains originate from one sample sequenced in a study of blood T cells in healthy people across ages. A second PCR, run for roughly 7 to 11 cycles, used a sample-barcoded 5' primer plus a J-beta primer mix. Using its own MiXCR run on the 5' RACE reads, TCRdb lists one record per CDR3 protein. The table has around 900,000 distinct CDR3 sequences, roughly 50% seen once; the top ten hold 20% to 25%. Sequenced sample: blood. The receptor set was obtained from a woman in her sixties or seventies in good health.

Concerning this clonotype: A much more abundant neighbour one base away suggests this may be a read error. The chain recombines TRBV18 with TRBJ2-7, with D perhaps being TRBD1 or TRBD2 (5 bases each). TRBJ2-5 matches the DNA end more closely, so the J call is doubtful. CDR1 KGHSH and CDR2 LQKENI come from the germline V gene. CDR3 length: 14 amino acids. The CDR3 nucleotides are TGTGCCAGCTCACCGGGACGGGGAAGGGAGACCCAGTACTTC. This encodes CASSPGRGRETQYF.

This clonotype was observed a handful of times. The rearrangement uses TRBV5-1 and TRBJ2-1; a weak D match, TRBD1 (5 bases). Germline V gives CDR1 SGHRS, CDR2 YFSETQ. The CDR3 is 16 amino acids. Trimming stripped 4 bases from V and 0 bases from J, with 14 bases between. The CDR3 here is CASSTTGSSSYNEQFF. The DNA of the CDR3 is TGCGCCAGCAGCACCACAGGCTCCAGCTCCTACAATGAGCAGTTCTTC.

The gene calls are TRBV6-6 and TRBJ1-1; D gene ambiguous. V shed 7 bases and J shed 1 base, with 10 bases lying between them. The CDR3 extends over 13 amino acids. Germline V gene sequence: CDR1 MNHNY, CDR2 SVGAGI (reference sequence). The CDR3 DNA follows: TGTGCCAGCACTTCAAAGGCGAACACTGAAGCTTTCTTT. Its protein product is CASTSKANTEAFF.

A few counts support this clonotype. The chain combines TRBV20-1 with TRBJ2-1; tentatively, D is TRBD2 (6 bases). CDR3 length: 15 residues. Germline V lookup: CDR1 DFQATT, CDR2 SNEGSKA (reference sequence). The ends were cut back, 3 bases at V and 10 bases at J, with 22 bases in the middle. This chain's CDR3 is CSARLDWEAGTEQFF. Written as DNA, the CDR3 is TGCAGTGCTAGGTTGGATTGGGAGGCAGGAACGGAGCAGTTCTTC.

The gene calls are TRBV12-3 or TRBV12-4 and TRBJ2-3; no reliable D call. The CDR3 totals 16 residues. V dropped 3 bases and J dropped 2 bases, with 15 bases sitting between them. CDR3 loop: CASSFRAELPTDTQYF. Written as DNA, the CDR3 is TGTGCCAGCAGTTTTCGTGCGGAGCTCCCCACAGATACGCAGTATTTT.

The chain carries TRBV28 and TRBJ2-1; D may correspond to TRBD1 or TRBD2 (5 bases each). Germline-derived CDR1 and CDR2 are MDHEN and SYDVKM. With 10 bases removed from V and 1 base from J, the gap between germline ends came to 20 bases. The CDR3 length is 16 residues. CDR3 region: CATARRGAGSYNEQFF. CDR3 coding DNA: TGTGCCACCGCCCGCCGAGGGGCCGGGTCCTACAATGAGCAGTTCTTC.

DNA of the CDR3: TGTGCCACCAGCAGGAGCCAGGGAGGAGAGACCCAGTACTTC. It codes for CATSRSQGGETQYF. V and J are TRBV15 and TRBJ2-5; D might be TRBD2 (6 bases). The CDR3 loop spans 14 amino acids. Looked up from germline, CDR1 is LNHNV and CDR2 is YYDKDF (reference sequence). V lost 3 bases and J 4 bases, leaving 12 bases between the germline ends.

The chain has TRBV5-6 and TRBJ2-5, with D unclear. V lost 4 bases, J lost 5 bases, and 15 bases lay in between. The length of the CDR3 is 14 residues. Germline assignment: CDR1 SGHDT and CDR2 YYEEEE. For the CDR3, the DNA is TGTGCCAGCAGCCTGGACGGTAATATGGAGACCCAGTACTTC. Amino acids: CASSLDGNMETQYF.

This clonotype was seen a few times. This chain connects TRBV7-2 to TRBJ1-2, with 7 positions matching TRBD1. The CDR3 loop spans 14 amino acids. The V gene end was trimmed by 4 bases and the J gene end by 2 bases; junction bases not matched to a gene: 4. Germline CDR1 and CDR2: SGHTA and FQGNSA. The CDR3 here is CASSWAGQNYGYTF. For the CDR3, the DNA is TGTGCCAGCAGCTGGGCGGGACAGAACTATGGCTACACCTTC.

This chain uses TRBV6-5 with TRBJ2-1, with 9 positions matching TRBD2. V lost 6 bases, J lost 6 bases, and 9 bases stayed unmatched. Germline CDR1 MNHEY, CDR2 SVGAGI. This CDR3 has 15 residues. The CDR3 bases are TGTGCCAGCAGCAAAGCGGGAGGACGATTCAATGAGCAGTTCTTC. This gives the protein CASSKAGGRFNEQFF.

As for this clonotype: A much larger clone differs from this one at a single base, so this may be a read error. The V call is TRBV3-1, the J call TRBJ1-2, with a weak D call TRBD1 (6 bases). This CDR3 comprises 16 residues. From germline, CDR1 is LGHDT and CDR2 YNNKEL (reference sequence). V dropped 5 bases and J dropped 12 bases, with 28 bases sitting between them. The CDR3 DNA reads TGTGCCAGCAGCACGAACCCCAGGGGAAGTATCAGCGGCCACACCTTC. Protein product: CASSTNPRGSISGHTF.

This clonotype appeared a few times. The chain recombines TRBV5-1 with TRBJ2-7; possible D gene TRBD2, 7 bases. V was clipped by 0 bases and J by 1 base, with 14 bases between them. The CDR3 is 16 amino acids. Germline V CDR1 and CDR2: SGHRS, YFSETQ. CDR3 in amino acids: CASSLGGAGVSYEQYF. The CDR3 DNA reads TGCGCCAGCAGCTTGGGGGGGGCGGGAGTATCCTACGAGCAGTACTTC.

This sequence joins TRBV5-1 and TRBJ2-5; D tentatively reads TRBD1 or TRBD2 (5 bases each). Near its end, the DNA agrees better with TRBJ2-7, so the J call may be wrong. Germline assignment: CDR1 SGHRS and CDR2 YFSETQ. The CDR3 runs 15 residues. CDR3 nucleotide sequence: TGCGCCAGCGGTCCGATTACAGGAGGCCCCTACGAGCAGTACTTC. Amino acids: CASGPITGGPYEQYF.

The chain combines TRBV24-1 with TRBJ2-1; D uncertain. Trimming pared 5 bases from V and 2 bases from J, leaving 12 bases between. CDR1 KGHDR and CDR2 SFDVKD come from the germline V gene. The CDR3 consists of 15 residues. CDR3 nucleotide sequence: TGTGCCACCAGTGGAGACAAAGAGCCCTACAATGAGCAGTTCTTC. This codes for CATSGDKEPYNEQFF.

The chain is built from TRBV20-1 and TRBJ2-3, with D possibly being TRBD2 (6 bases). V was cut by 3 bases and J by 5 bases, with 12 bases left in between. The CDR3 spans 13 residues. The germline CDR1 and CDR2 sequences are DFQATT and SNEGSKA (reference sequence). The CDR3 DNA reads TGCAGTGCTAGTGGCGGAGCGGGAGATACGCAGTATTTT. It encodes CSASGGAGDTQYF.

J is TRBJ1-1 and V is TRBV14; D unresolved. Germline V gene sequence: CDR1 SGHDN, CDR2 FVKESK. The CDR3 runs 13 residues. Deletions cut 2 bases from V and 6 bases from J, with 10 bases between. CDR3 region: CASSQIVKAEAFF. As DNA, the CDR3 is TGTGCCAGCAGCCAAATAGTCAAAGCTGAAGCTTTCTTT.

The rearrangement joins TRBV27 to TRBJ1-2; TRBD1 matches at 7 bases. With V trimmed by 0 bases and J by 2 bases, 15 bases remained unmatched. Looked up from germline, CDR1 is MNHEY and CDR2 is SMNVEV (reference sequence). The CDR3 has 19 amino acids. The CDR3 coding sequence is TGTGCCAGCAGTTTATCAGGAGGGGACAGACACCATATGAACTATGGCTACACCTTC. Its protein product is CASSLSGGDRHHMNYGYTF.

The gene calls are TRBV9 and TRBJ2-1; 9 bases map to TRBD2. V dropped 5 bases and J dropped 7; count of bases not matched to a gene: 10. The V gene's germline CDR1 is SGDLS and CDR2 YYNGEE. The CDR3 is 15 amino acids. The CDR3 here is CASRPPLAGMNEQFF. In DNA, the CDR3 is TGTGCCAGCAGGCCCCCCCTAGCGGGAATGAATGAGCAGTTCTTC.

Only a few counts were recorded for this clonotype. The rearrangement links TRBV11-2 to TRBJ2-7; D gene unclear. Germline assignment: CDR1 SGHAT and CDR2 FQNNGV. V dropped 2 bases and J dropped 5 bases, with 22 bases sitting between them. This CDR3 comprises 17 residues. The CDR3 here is CASSLRLPTDPVHEQYF. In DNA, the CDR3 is TGTGCCAGCAGCTTAAGGCTCCCGACGGACCCCGTCCACGAGCAGTACTTC.